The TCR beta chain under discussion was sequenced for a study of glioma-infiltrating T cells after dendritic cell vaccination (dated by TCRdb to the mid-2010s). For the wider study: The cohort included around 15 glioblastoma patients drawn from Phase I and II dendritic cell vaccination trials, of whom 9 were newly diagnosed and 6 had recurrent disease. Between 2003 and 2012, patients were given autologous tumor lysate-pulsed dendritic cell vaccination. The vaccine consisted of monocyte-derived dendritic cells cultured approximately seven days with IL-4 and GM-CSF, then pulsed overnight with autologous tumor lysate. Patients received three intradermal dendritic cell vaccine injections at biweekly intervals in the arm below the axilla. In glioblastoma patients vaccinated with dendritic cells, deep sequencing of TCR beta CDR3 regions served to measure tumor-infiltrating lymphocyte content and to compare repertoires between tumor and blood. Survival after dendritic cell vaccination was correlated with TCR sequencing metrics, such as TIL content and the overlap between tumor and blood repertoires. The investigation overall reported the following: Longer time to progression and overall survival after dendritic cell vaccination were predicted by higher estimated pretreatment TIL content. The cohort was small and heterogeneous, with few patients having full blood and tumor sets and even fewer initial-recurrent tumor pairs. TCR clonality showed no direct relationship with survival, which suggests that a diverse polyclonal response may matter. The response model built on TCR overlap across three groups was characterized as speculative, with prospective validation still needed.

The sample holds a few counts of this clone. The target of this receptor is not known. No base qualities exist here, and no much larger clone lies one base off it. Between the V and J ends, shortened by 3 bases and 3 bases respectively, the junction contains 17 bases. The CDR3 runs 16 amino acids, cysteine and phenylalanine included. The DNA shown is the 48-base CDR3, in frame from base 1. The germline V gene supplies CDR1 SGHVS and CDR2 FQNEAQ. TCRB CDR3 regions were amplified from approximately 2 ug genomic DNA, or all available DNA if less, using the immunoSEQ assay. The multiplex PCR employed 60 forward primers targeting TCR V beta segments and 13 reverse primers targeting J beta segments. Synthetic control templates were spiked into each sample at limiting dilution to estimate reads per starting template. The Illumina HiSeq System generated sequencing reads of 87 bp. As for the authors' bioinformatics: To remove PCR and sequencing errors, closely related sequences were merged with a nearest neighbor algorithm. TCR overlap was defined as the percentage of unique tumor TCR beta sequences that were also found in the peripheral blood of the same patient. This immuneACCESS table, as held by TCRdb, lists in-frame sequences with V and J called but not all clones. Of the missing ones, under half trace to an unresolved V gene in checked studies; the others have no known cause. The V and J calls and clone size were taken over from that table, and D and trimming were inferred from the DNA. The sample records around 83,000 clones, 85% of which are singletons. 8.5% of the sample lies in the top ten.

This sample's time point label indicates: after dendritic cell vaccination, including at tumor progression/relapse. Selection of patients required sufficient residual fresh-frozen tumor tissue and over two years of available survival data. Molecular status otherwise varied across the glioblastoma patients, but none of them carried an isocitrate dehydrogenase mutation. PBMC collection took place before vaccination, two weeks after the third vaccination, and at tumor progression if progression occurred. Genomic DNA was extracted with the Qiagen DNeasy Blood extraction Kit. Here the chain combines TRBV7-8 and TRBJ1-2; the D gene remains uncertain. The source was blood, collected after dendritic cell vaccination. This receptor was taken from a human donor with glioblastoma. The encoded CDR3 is CASSLGWRTLDYGYTF. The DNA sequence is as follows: TGTGCCAGCAGCTTGGGATGGCGGACTTTAGACTATGGCTACACCTTC.